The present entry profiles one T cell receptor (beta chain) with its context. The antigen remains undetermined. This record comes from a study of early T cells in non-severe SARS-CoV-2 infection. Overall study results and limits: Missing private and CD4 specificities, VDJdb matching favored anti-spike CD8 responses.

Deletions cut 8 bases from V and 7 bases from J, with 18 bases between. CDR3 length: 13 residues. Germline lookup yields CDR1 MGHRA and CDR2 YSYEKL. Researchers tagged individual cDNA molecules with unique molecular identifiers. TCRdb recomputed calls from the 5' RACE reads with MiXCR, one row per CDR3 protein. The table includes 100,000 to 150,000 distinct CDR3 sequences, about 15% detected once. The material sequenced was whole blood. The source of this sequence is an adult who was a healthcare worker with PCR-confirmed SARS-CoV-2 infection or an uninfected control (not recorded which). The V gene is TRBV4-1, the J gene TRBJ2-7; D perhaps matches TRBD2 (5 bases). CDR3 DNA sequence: TGCGCCAGCCGCGGACTCGACAAACAGGAGCAGTACTTC. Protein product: CASRGLDKQEQYF.